This T cell receptor beta chain was recorded in a study of T cells in localized non-small cell lung cancer. Overall study findings and caveats: A median of 57 of the top 100 tumor clones appeared in adjacent lung, which was paired and uninvolved.

With regard to this clone: Its antigen remains unidentified.

The CDR3 is 11 amino acids. V shed 2 bases and J shed 7 bases, with 8 bases lying between them. The germline V gene has CDR1 DFQATT and CDR2 SNEGSKA (reference sequence). Clones were sequenced by immunoSEQ multiplex PCR, and TCRdb holds only the in-frame ones, with some missing. The data contain 20,000 to 25,000 clones, 88% of them singletons. The receptor comes from a man between 40 and 69 years old with stage II squamous cell lung carcinoma. The gene calls are TRBV20-1 and TRBJ1-1; D is unresolved. The sample was PBMCs, taken before any cancer treatment. CDR3 region: CSARSPFEAFF. CDR3 bases: TGCAGTGCTAGATCGCCATTTGAAGCTTTCTTT.